The 30 T cell receptor beta chains below were found in one sample sequenced in a study of blood T cells in healthy people across ages. A second roughly 6 to 12 cycle PCR used barcoded and J-beta primers. TCRdb independently ran MiXCR on the 5' RACE reads; one entry per CDR3 protein. The repertoire consists of a few hundred thousand distinct CDR3 sequences, with 25% to 30% occurring once and the leading ten covering less than 20%. Sequenced sample: blood. The receptor set was obtained from an older woman in good health.

V gene TRBV11-2 combines with J gene TRBJ2-5; TRBD2 matches 12 bases. V lost 3 bases and J lost 4; bases outside the gene matches: 0. The CDR3 totals 14 residues. The germline CDR1 and CDR2 sequences are SGHAT and FQNNGV. In nucleotides, the CDR3 is TGTGCCAGCAGCTTGACTAGCGGGGGAGAGACCCAGTACTTC. Amino acids: CASSLTSGGETQYF.

The sample holds a few counts of this clonotype. J is TRBJ2-5 and V is TRBV20-1, with TRBD2 as a possible D gene (6 bases). This CDR3 comprises 13 residues. Trimming stripped 3 bases from V and 3 bases from J, with 11 bases between. Germline V gene lookup returns CDR1 DFQATT and CDR2 SNEGSKA (reference sequence). DNA of the CDR3: TGCAGTGCTAGTTTCCCGGGAGAAGAGACCCAGTACTTC. Its translation: CSASFPGEETQYF.

Worth noting for this clonotype: A much larger clone lies a single base off, so this may be a read error. The V call is TRBV7-8, the J call TRBJ2-4; D gene uncertain. V was shortened by 8 bases and J by 5 bases, with 7 bases between the two germline ends. The CDR3 consists of 11 residues. Per the germline V gene, CDR1 is SGHVS and CDR2 is FQNEAQ. For the CDR3, the DNA is TGTGCCAGCGGCGAAGAAAACATTCAGTACTTC. Encoded protein: CASGEENIQYF.

This clonotype has more than one count but fewer than ten. V gene TRBV10-3 combines with J gene TRBJ2-7; D is unclear. CDR1 is ENHRY and CDR2 is SYGVKD in the germline V gene. This CDR3 comprises 12 residues. V lost 0 bases and J 6 bases, leaving 6 bases between the germline ends. CDR3 in amino acids: CAISESGGEQYF. The CDR3, as DNA: TGTGCCATCAGTGAGTCGGGTGGCGAGCAGTACTTC.

The chain has TRBV7-2 and TRBJ1-1; D gene uncertain. Germline assignment: CDR1 SGHTA and CDR2 FQGNSA. Trimming cost V 0 bases and J 11 bases, with 13 bases left between them. There are 13 residues in the CDR3. CDR3 sequence: CASSLAGRPGAFF. The CDR3 region has the DNA TGTGCCAGCAGCTTAGCAGGGCGCCCTGGGGCTTTCTTT.

The rearrangement joins TRBV29-1 to TRBJ2-3, with D unresolved. This CDR3 is built from 13 residues. V was cut by 4 bases and J by 2 bases, with 10 bases left in between. CDR1 and CDR2 (germline): SQVTM, ANQGSEA. The CDR3 DNA is TGCAGCGTTGTATCCCCGATCACAGATACGCAGTATTTT. Translated: CSVVSPITDTQYF.

This clonotype was observed a handful of times. This sequence joins TRBV6-5 and TRBJ1-6, with D possibly TRBD1 on 5 matching bases. There are 15 residues in the CDR3. Trimming stripped 0 bases from V and 7 bases from J, with 10 bases between. Germline CDR1 and CDR2: MNHEY and SVGAGI. CDR3 in amino acids: CASSYSRRQNSPLHF. DNA of the CDR3: TGTGCCAGCAGTTACTCACGCAGACAGAATTCACCCCTCCACTTT.

This clonotype was observed a handful of times. The chain recombines TRBV7-9 with TRBJ1-1; a possible D gene is TRBD1 (6 bases). This CDR3 is built from 14 residues. Between the trimmed V and J ends, which lost 5 bases and 1 base, there was a span of 11 bases. The germline V gene has CDR1 SEHNR and CDR2 FQNEAQ (reference sequence). The CDR3 coding sequence is TGTGCCAGCAGCCGCGGGACACAGAACACTGAAGCTTTCTTT. This encodes CASSRGTQNTEAFF.

A few counts support this clonotype. The chain combines TRBV14 with TRBJ2-7, with D perhaps matching TRBD2 (6 bases). Germline-derived CDR1 and CDR2 are SGHDN and FVKESK. The CDR3 has 12 residues. Trimming took off 5 bases at V and 4 bases at J, with 9 bases between the two ends. The CDR3 sequence: CASSRDFYEQYF. DNA for the CDR3: TGTGCCAGCAGCAGGGACTTTTACGAGCAGTACTTC.

The gene calls are TRBV6-1 and TRBJ2-1; TRBD1 agrees at 8 bases. Matching the DNA end better, TRBJ2-7 makes the J call doubtful. The CDR3 is 14 residues long. CDR1 and CDR2 (germline): MNHNS, SASEGT. The CDR3 sequence is CASSPRDRPYEQYF. The CDR3 nucleotides are TGTGCCAGCAGCCCCCGGGACAGGCCCTACGAGCAGTACTTC.

The table lists this clonotype with many counts. The V call is TRBV6-6, the J call TRBJ1-1; D call uncertain. Germline-derived CDR1 and CDR2 are MNHNY and SVGAGI (reference sequence). This CDR3 region has 13 residues. Trimming cost V 6 bases and J 4 bases, with 12 bases left between them. This chain's CDR3 is CASSPDGTTEAFF. CDR3 nucleotide sequence: TGTGCCAGCAGCCCCGATGGCACCACTGAAGCTTTCTTT.

In its sample, this clonotype was seen a few times. The chain couples TRBV20-1 to TRBJ2-2; weak D call: TRBD1 (6 bases). CDR1 DFQATT and CDR2 SNEGSKA come from the germline V gene (reference sequence). V was cut by 4 bases and J by 1 base, with 7 bases left in between. The CDR3 has 13 amino acids. This chain's CDR3 is CSATGQNTGELFF. The CDR3 DNA reads TGCAGTGCTACGGGACAGAACACCGGGGAGCTGTTTTTT.

The chain recombines TRBV5-5 with TRBJ2-3, with TRBD1 matching over 11 bases. V lost 4 bases and J lost 8; bases outside the gene matches: 6. Germline V gene sequence: CDR1 SGHKS, CDR2 YYEKEE (reference sequence). CDR3 length: 14 amino acids. The CDR3 here is CASSPGQGAATQYF. CDR3 sequence (DNA): TGTGCCAGCAGCCCTGGACAGGGGGCGGCTACGCAGTATTTT. The full variable domain, in which reference TRBV5-5 and TRBJ2-3 provide the parts outside the CDR3, is DAGVTQSPTHLIKTRGQQVTLRCSPISGHKSVSWYQQVLGQGPQFIFQYYEKEERGRGNFPDRFSARQFPNYSSELNVNALLLGDSALYLCASSPGQGAATQYFGPGTRLTVL.

A note on this clonotype: An end of the junction differs from the germline gene, which may be a read error. The rearrangement links TRBV18 to TRBJ2-7; 10 nucleotides match TRBD2. CDR1 and CDR2 (germline): KGHSH, LQKENI. The CDR3 spans 15 residues. CDR3 bases: TGTGCCAGCTCACTGACTAGCGGGTACTCCTACGGGCAGTACTTC. This gives the protein CASSLTSGYSYGQYF.

Comment on this clonotype: The CDR3 ends on some other residue instead of the conserved phenylalanine or tryptophan, so this is likely a read error. The DNA is left out, because the CDR3 cannot be placed on it with certainty; the CDR3 is given as TCRdb lists it. The CDR3 loop is CASSKDPGANYEQYL. This chain uses TRBV21-1 with TRBJ2-7; TRBD1, as called in the table, went unchecked against the DNA. TRBV21-1 represents a pseudogene. The CDR3 has 15 residues if both end residues are counted.

This chain connects TRBV28 to TRBJ1-6; D uncertain. V shed 11 bases and J shed 8 bases, with 13 bases lying between them. Per the germline V gene, CDR1 is MDHEN and CDR2 is SYDVKM. The CDR3 totals 12 residues. The CDR3 region has the DNA TGTGCCTCCGGACTCGGCTATTCACCCCTCCACTTT. The encoded protein is CASGLGYSPLHF.

This clonotype was detected only a few times. CDR3 region: CASFWRGTGTRPTEAFF. CDR3 sequence (DNA): TGTGCCAGCTTCTGGCGGGGGACAGGGACAAGACCCACTGAAGCTTTCTTT. The chain uses TRBV27 and TRBJ1-1, with 9 bases matching TRBD1. CDR3 size: 17 residues. The germline gives CDR1 MNHEY, CDR2 SMNVEV (reference sequence). Germline trimming cut 8 bases from V and 4 bases from J; bases unmatched to any gene: 17.

This clonotype was seen more than once but under ten times. The CDR3 loop reads CASSTAGGSYEQYF. The CDR3 DNA is TGTGCCAGCAGTACAGCGGGGGGTTCTTACGAGCAGTACTTC. The chain links TRBV6-5 to TRBJ2-7, with 9 bases aligning to TRBD2. With V trimmed by 5 bases and J by 4 bases, 6 bases remained unmatched. CDR3 size: 14 residues. Looked up from germline, CDR1 is MNHEY and CDR2 is SVGAGI.

This clonotype has only a few counts. The chain couples TRBV5-1 to TRBJ1-2; TRBD1 is a possible D gene (5 bases). The V end lost 0 bases, the J end lost 5 bases, and 14 bases lay between the germline ends. Looked up from germline, CDR1 is SGHRS and CDR2 is YFSETQ. CDR3 length: 15 amino acids. The DNA for the CDR3 is TGCGCCAGCAGCTTGGATAGGGACCGGTGGTATGGCTACACCTTC. Its protein is CASSLDRDRWYGYTF.

The chain combines TRBV20-1 with TRBJ1-1; the match to TRBD1 covers 7 bases. The junction had 3 bases not matched to a gene; V was cut back by 5 bases and J by 0 bases. Germline loops: CDR1 DFQATT, CDR2 SNEGSKA (reference sequence). The CDR3 totals 13 residues. The DNA for the CDR3 is TGCAGTGCTGGGGGACAGCTGAACACTGAAGCTTTCTTT. The encoded protein is CSAGGQLNTEAFF.

This clonotype was found a few times. This chain joins TRBV5-1 and TRBJ2-6, with 10 nucleotides matching TRBD1. Looked up from germline, CDR1 is SGHRS and CDR2 is YFSETQ. V gave up 4 bases and J gave up 1 base; unmatched junction bases: 8. The CDR3 totals 18 residues. CDR3 protein: CASSPTGQGSSGANVLTF. CDR3 coding DNA: TGCGCCAGCAGCCCGACGGGACAGGGGAGTTCTGGGGCCAACGTCCTGACTTTC.

This chain links TRBV7-9 with TRBJ2-7, with 8 nucleotides matching TRBD1. Germline V gene lookup returns CDR1 SEHNR and CDR2 FQNEAQ (reference sequence). J was trimmed by 2 bases and V by 5 bases; bases with no gene match: 8. The CDR3 has 15 residues. CDR3 region: CASSLDRGRAYEQYF. CDR3 coding DNA: TGTGCCAGCAGCCTCGACAGGGGACGAGCCTACGAGCAGTACTTC.

This clonotype was picked up many times. The CDR3 region is CASSSYRGQETQYF. The CDR3 nucleotides are TGTGCCAGCAGCTCCTACAGGGGACAAGAGACCCAGTACTTC. J is TRBJ2-5 and V is TRBV9, with 7 bases matching TRBD1. V gave up 4 bases and J gave up 2 bases; unmatched junction bases: 5. Germline CDR1 reads SGDLS; CDR2 reads YYNGEE. This CDR3 contains 14 residues. Full variable domain (outside the CDR3, taken from reference TRBV9 and TRBJ2-5): DSGVTQTPKHLITATGQRVTLRCSPRSGDLSVYWYQQSLDQGLQFLIQYYNGEERAKGNILERFSAQQFPDLHSELNLSSLELGDSALYFCASSSYRGQETQYFGPGTRLLVL.

V is TRBV29-1 and J is TRBJ2-1; 9 bases are a match to TRBD2. The germline CDR1 and CDR2 sequences are SQVTM and ANQGSEA. V gave up 5 bases and J gave up 4 bases; unmatched junction bases: 9. This CDR3 region has 15 residues. CDR3 nucleotide sequence: TGCAGCGTTAAGGTCGTCACTAGCGGGTACAATGAGCAGTTCTTC. Its protein is CSVKVVTSGYNEQFF.

J is TRBJ1-2 and V is TRBV2; D uncertain. Per the germline V gene, CDR1 is SNHLY and CDR2 is FYNNEI. V was shortened by 3 bases and J by 3 bases, with 8 bases between the two germline ends. This CDR3 spans 13 amino acids. The CDR3 loop is CASSDWGDYGYTF. CDR3 nucleotide sequence: TGTGCCAGCAGTGACTGGGGAGACTATGGCTACACCTTC.

This clonotype has at least ten counts. This sequence joins TRBV7-2 and TRBJ2-7; no clear D gene. CDR3 length: 15 amino acids. CDR1 is SGHTA and CDR2 is FQGNSA in the germline V gene. V lost 1 base, J lost 0 bases, and 10 bases lay in between. The CDR3 bases are TGTGCCAGCAGCTTAGGGGCAGCCTCCTCCTACGAGCAGTACTTC. This translates into CASSLGAASSYEQYF.

A few counts support this clonotype. V usage is TRBV20-1 and J usage is TRBJ1-2; D not resolved. Germline CDR1 is DFQATT and CDR2 is SNEGSKA (reference sequence). The CDR3 has 11 residues. Trimming stripped 6 bases from V and 2 bases from J, with 7 bases between. CDR3 DNA sequence: TGCAGTGCCATCAGAAACTATGGCTACACCTTC. This encodes CSAIRNYGYTF.

The genes are TRBV2 and TRBJ1-1; no definite D call. V lost 7 bases to trimming and J lost 6 bases, with 21 bases between them. The CDR3 covers 15 residues. Germline V gene sequence: CDR1 SNHLY, CDR2 FYNNEI. For the CDR3, the DNA is TGTGCCAGCAAAGTAATGGGGTTGCCCGTAGCTGAAGCTTTCTTT. Translating gives CASKVMGLPVAEAFF.

The chain links TRBV10-3 to TRBJ1-5, with D perhaps matching TRBD1 (6 bases). Between the trimmed V and J ends, which lost 2 bases and 6 bases, there was a span of 11 bases. This CDR3 contains 14 residues. Germline lookup yields CDR1 ENHRY and CDR2 SYGVKD. CDR3 DNA sequence: TGTGCCATCAGTGAGACAGGGTTGGTTCAGCCCCAGCATTTT. It is translated as CAISETGLVQPQHF.

This sequence joins TRBV27 and TRBJ1-1; 7 positions match TRBD1. The V gene's germline CDR1 is MNHEY and CDR2 SMNVEV (reference sequence). This CDR3 spans 17 amino acids. V gave up 7 bases and J gave up 0 bases; unmatched junction bases: 14. The CDR3: CASIKEGAPYVNTEAFF. The DNA of the CDR3 is TGTGCCAGCATAAAGGAGGGGGCACCCTATGTGAACACTGAAGCTTTCTTT.